One sample yielded the 8 T cell receptor beta chains listed below, sequenced in a study of PD-L1 blockade in urothelial cancer. Clones were read by immunoSEQ multiplex PCR, and TCRdb kept only the in-frame ones, dropping some. The sample has 85,000 to 95,000 clones, 89% seen once. Sample time point: pretreatment peripheral blood. Sequences were derived from PBMCs, sampled around atezolizumab (anti-PD-L1) treatment. The receptors originated from a woman over 75 with urothelial cancer.

The rearrangement uses TRBV2 and TRBJ1-2, with 7 bases fitting TRBD1. The CDR3 runs 13 residues. V gave up 5 bases and J gave up 7 bases; unmatched junction bases: 7. Germline V CDR1 and CDR2: SNHLY, FYNNEI. CDR3 sequence: CASSPRQGGGYTF. The CDR3 DNA sequence: TGTGCCAGCAGTCCTCGACAGGGCGGTGGCTACACCTTC.

The chain combines TRBV19 with TRBJ1-5; D perhaps matches TRBD1 (6 bases). Trimming took off 2 bases at V and 1 base at J, with 12 bases between the two ends. There are 16 residues in the CDR3. Germline V gives CDR1 LNHDA, CDR2 SQIVND (reference sequence). CDR3 amino acids: CASSILRQASNQPQHF. In DNA form, the CDR3 reads TGTGCCAGTAGTATACTTAGACAGGCGAGCAATCAGCCCCAGCATTTT.

J is TRBJ2-7 and V is TRBV28, with 9 nucleotides matching TRBD2. CDR1 is MDHEN, CDR2 SYDVKM, per germline. The CDR3 extends over 16 amino acids. The V segment lost 6 bases and the J segment 6 bases; nucleotides outside the gene matches: 15. Written as DNA, the CDR3 is TGTGCCAGCAGACCTCCTTCTATAGCGGGAGAAGGCGAGCAGTACTTC. Amino acid sequence: CASRPPSIAGEGEQYF.

The chain employs TRBV7-3 and TRBJ2-3; 7 bases match TRBD2. Per the germline V gene, CDR1 is SGHTA and CDR2 is FQGTGA. J was trimmed by 4 bases and V by 2 bases; bases with no gene match: 9. The CDR3 length is 16 residues. The DNA for the CDR3 is TGTGCCAGCAGCTTACGGGGCGGGAGTCGGGCAGATACGCAGTATTTT. Translation gives CASSLRGGSRADTQYF.

This sequence joins TRBV6-1 and TRBJ1-4; TRBD1 aligns across 7 bases. Germline trimming cut 6 bases from V and 4 bases from J; bases unmatched to any gene: 5. Germline loops: CDR1 MNHNS, CDR2 SASEGT. The CDR3 has 14 residues. The CDR3 loop is CASSPWDSNEKLFF. Written as DNA, the CDR3 is TGTGCCAGCAGCCCGTGGGACAGTAATGAAAAACTGTTTTTT.

The chain is built from TRBV18 and TRBJ2-7, with 9 bases aligning to TRBD1. The V and J ends lost 0 bases and 3 bases, in that order; junction bases with no gene match: 6. Germline loops: CDR1 KGHSH, CDR2 LQKENI. The CDR3 is 16 residues long. CDR3 nucleotides: TGTGCCAGCTCACCACCGTCGGGACAGGGAGGCTACGAGCAGTACTTC. Protein sequence: CASSPPSGQGGYEQYF.

On this clone itself: Other nucleotide sequences from this sample produce the same CDR3. The chain joins TRBV19 to TRBJ1-5; tentatively, D is TRBD1 (6 bases). CDR1 is LNHDA and CDR2 is SQIVND in the germline V gene (reference sequence). Trimming removed 3 bases from V and 6 bases from J, with 9 bases in between. The CDR3 sequence is 13 residues long. CDR3 coding DNA: TGTGCCAGTAGTATCCAGGGGAGTCAGCCCCAGCATTTT. Its translation: CASSIQGSQPQHF.

This chain uses TRBV29-1 with TRBJ1-2; a possible D gene is TRBD1 (5 bases). The germline V and J ends were trimmed by 6 bases and 4 bases, with 15 bases remaining between them. Germline CDR1 SQVTM, CDR2 ANQGSEA. The CDR3 length is 13 residues. The CDR3 spells CSVGGGYGYGYTF. As DNA, the CDR3 is TGCAGCGTGGGGGGTGGGTATGGCTATGGCTACACCTTC.